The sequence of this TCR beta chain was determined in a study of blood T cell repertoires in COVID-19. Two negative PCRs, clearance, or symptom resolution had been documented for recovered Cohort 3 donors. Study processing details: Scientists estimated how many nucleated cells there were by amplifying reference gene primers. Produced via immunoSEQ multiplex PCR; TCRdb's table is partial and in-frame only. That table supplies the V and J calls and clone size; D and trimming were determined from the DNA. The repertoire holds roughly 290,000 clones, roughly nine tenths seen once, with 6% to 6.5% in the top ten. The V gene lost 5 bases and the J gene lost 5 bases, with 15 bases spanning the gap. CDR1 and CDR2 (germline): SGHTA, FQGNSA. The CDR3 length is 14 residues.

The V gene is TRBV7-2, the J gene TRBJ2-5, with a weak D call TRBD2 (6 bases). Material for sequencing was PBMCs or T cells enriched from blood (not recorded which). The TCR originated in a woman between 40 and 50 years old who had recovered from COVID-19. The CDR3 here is CASSQGGSRETQYF. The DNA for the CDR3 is TGTGCCAGCAGCCAGGGAGGCTCTCGGGAGACCCAGTACTTC.